Each of the 20 T cell receptor beta chains below was sequenced from the same sample in a study of T cell responses to AZD1222 COVID-19 vaccine. Sequencing was performed with immunoSEQ multiplex PCR; in TCRdb, only in-frame clones are kept and a portion is missing. Of 90,000 to 120,000 clones in the sample, around nine tenths are singletons; the top ten hold 6.2%. The sample was peripheral blood, taken 28 days after the second AZD1222 dose. The source of these receptors is an adult who received the AZD1222 COVID-19 vaccine.

This CDR3 is CASSLGQPGNTIYF. The CDR3 DNA reads as TGTGCCAGCAGTTTAGGGCAGCCCGGAAACACCATATATTTT. The V and J genes are TRBV27 and TRBJ1-3; no firm D call. Trimming took off 2 bases at V and 4 bases at J, with 9 bases between the two ends. Germline V CDR1 and CDR2: MNHEY, SMNVEV (reference sequence). This CDR3 contains 14 residues.

The CDR3 is CASSQTGGRQNTGELFF. The CDR3, as DNA: TGTGCCAGCTCACAAACAGGGGGTCGTCAGAACACCGGGGAGCTGTTTTTT. The chain recombines TRBV18 with TRBJ2-2; 8 nucleotides agree with TRBD1. V lost 4 bases, J lost 1 base, and 8 bases stayed unmatched. The CDR3 extends over 17 amino acids. The V gene's germline CDR1 is KGHSH and CDR2 LQKENI.

The gene calls are TRBV28 and TRBJ2-1; TRBD1 matches 8 bases. Trimming at V came to 5 bases and at J to 1 base, leaving 4 bases not matched to a gene. The CDR3 covers 15 residues. CDR1 and CDR2 from the germline V gene are MDHEN and SYDVKM. CDR3 loop: CASSPGGRSYNEQFF. CDR3 DNA sequence: TGTGCCAGCAGTCCAGGGGGCAGGTCCTACAATGAGCAGTTCTTC.

This chain connects TRBV6-1 to TRBJ1-2; no reliable D call. CDR3 size: 12 residues. Trimming stripped 0 bases from V and 5 bases from J, with 4 bases between. In germline, CDR1 is MNHNS, CDR2 SASEGT. CDR3 DNA: TGTGCCAGCAGTGAAGCCGGTTATGGCTACACCTTC. This sequence encodes CASSEAGYGYTF.

The gene calls are TRBV3-1 (or the pseudogene TRBV3-2) and TRBJ1-6, with TRBD1 identical over 9 bases. Germline V gives CDR1 LGHDT, CDR2 YNNKEL (reference sequence). Losses at the gene ends were 8 bases for V and 7 bases for J; bases not matched to a gene: 6. This CDR3 has 14 amino acids. CDR3 nucleotide sequence: TGTGCCAGCTCGGACAGGGGTTACAATTCACCCCTCCACTTT. It yields the protein CASSDRGYNSPLHF.

The V and J genes are TRBV4-1 and TRBJ1-1; a possible D gene is TRBD1 (5 bases). The V end was cut by 2 bases, the J end by 1 base, with 17 bases between. The CDR3 contains 17 residues. Germline V gene lookup returns CDR1 MGHRA and CDR2 YSYEKL. The CDR3 is CASSQNPAGGGNTEAFF. The CDR3 nucleotides read TGCGCCAGCAGCCAAAACCCGGCGGGGGGAGGGAACACTGAAGCTTTCTTT.

This clone was detected only once. The chain has TRBV3-1 (or the pseudogene TRBV3-2) and TRBJ2-7, with 7 positions matching TRBD2. Germline V gene data show CDR1 as LGHDT and CDR2 as YNNKEL (reference sequence). The CDR3 extends over 15 amino acids. With 0 bases clipped from V and 2 bases from J, the junction kept 4 bases outside the gene matches. In nucleotides, the CDR3 is TGTGCCAGCAGCCAAGAGGGAGGGCGGGCCTACGAGCAGTACTTC. Protein: CASSQEGGRAYEQYF.

The chain is built from TRBV20-1 and TRBJ1-2; D not certain. The germline V gene has CDR1 DFQATT and CDR2 SNEGSKA (reference sequence). The V and J ends lost 5 bases and 2 bases respectively, with 6 bases between them. The CDR3 has 11 residues. The CDR3 DNA reads TGCAGTGCTCTCGGGAACTATGGCTACACCTTC. It specifies CSALGNYGYTF.

J is TRBJ2-7 and V is TRBV7-6; TRBD1 matches 9 bases. Germline CDR1 and CDR2: SGHVS and FNYEAQ. The CDR3 contains 15 residues. The junction had 8 bases not matched to a gene; V was cut back by 5 bases and J by 3 bases. The CDR3 sequence: CASSLGAGQGYEQYF. CDR3 in DNA: TGTGCCAGCAGCCTAGGGGCGGGACAGGGCTACGAGCAGTACTTC.

The V and J genes are TRBV10-2 and TRBJ2-2, with 8 positions matching TRBD2. V shed 6 bases, J shed 7 bases, and the junction held 7 bases outside the gene matches. The CDR3 totals 14 residues. Per germline, CDR1 WSHSY and CDR2 SAAADI. The CDR3 coding sequence is TGCGCCAGCAGGAGCGGGAGAGTGGACGGGGAGCTGTTTTTT. Protein: CASRSGRVDGELFF.

The chain joins TRBV27 to TRBJ2-7; no definite D call. The CDR3 runs 14 residues. Per germline, CDR1 MNHEY and CDR2 SMNVEV (reference sequence). V lost 6 bases, J lost 0 bases, and 12 bases lay in between. CDR3 sequence reads: CASRPGGTSYEQYF. CDR3 bases: TGTGCCAGCAGGCCGGGCGGAACCTCCTACGAGCAGTACTTC.

V gene TRBV12-3 or TRBV12-4 combines with J gene TRBJ2-4, with unresolved D. The V and J ends lost 6 bases and 13 bases respectively, with 13 bases between them. The CDR3 is 11 residues long. The CDR3 loop is CASRDGPRQYF. Written as DNA, the CDR3 is TGTGCCAGCAGGGACGGGCCCAGACAGTACTTC.

The chain has TRBV12-3 or TRBV12-4 and TRBJ1-2, with D uncertain. The CDR3 consists of 13 residues. With 3 bases removed from V and 3 bases from J, the gap between germline ends came to 8 bases. CDR3 nucleotide sequence: TGTGCCAGCAGTTTCAAGTCAGACTATGGCTACACCTTC. Its protein product is CASSFKSDYGYTF.

This rearrangement joins TRBV6-5 to TRBJ2-3; D is undetermined. The germline V gene encodes CDR1 MNHEY and CDR2 SVGAGI. This CDR3 comprises 13 residues. Between the trimmed V and J ends, which lost 6 bases and 1 base, there was a span of 8 bases. CDR3 protein: CASRRTGTDTQYF. CDR3 bases: TGTGCCAGCAGACGTACCGGCACAGATACGCAGTATTTT.

The rearrangement uses TRBV7-8 and TRBJ1-1, with D possibly TRBD1 on 5 matching bases. V was clipped by 4 bases and J by 10 bases, with 34 bases between them. CDR3 length: 19 amino acids. Germline V gene data show CDR1 as SGHVS and CDR2 as FQNEAQ. The CDR3 loop is CASSSTGGLGLRGIWGAFF. CDR3 sequence (DNA): TGTGCCAGCAGCTCGACCGGAGGTTTGGGGCTACGGGGGATTTGGGGAGCTTTCTTT.

This clone appeared a few times. This chain uses TRBV16 with TRBJ1-5; no definite D call. CDR1 is KGHSY and CDR2 is FQNENV in the germline V gene. Trimming stripped 4 bases from V and 1 base from J, with 11 bases between. The CDR3 has 15 residues. The CDR3 loop reads CASSRSPLSNQPQHF. CDR3 coding DNA: TGTGCCAGCAGCCGGTCCCCTTTGAGCAATCAGCCCCAGCATTTT.

The rearrangement uses TRBV6-5 and TRBJ1-2, with 7 bases identical to TRBD1. The V segment lost 8 bases and the J segment 5 bases; nucleotides outside the gene matches: 14. CDR1 MNHEY and CDR2 SVGAGI come from the germline V gene. CDR3 size: 15 residues. The CDR3 sequence: CASWGTASSEYGYTF. The DNA of the CDR3 is TGTGCCAGCTGGGGGACAGCTTCGTCGGAATATGGCTACACCTTC.

The genes are TRBV6-1 and TRBJ1-5; maybe TRBD1 (6 bases). The CDR3 consists of 14 residues. V lost 5 bases and J lost 4, with 12 bases in between. Germline-derived CDR1 and CDR2 are MNHNS and SASEGT. CDR3 DNA sequence: TGTGCCAGCAGTCATCCAGGGGTAAATCAGCCCCAGCATTTT. This translates into CASSHPGVNQPQHF.

This chain links TRBV12-5 with TRBJ2-3; D uncertain. The V and J ends lost 3 bases and 2 bases respectively, with 6 bases between them. In germline, CDR1 is LGHNT, CDR2 FRNRAP. This CDR3 is 13 amino acids long. CDR3 sequence: CASGFTDTDTQYF. CDR3 in DNA: TGTGCTAGTGGTTTTACCGACACAGATACGCAGTATTTT.

The chain carries TRBV7-2 and TRBJ2-4, with no clear D. Trimming pared 5 bases from V and 0 bases from J, leaving 8 bases between. The germline CDR1 and CDR2 sequences are SGHTA and FQGNSA. CDR3 length: 14 residues. The CDR3 protein is CASSPEVAKNIQYF. The CDR3 DNA reads as TGTGCCAGCAGCCCAGAGGTAGCCAAAAACATTCAGTACTTC.